Following are 8 T cell receptor beta chains from one sample sequenced in a study of blood T cell repertoires in COVID-19. The protocol was immunoSEQ multiplex PCR, while the TCRdb copy is restricted to in-frame clones and leaves out a portion. In the table there are about 140,000 clones, approximately 85% of which are singletons. Sample: peripheral blood. The receptors were gathered from a man between 65 and 85 years old with acute or convalescent COVID-19.

The rearrangement uses TRBV6-6 and TRBJ2-1; no reliable D call. Germline lookup yields CDR1 MNHNY and CDR2 SVGAGI (reference sequence). V was trimmed by 8 bases and J by 2 bases, leaving 4 bases between them. The CDR3 length is 11 residues. CDR3 region: CASGPYNEQFF. The CDR3 region has the DNA TGTGCCAGCGGCCCCTACAATGAGCAGTTCTTC.

The chain uses TRBV9 and TRBJ1-5; D is uncertain. The germline V gene has CDR1 SGDLS and CDR2 YYNGEE. The ends were cut back, 3 bases at V and 0 bases at J, with 7 bases in the middle. The CDR3 extends over 14 amino acids. This chain's CDR3 is CASSAGYSNQPQHF. CDR3 DNA: TGTGCCAGCAGCGCGGGTTATAGCAATCAGCCCCAGCATTTT.

J is TRBJ1-5 and V is TRBV7-2, with TRBD1 matching over 7 bases. Per the germline V gene, CDR1 is SGHTA and CDR2 is FQGNSA. V was clipped by 1 base and J by 6 bases; unmatched bases: 3. The CDR3 has 14 amino acids. CDR3 in DNA: TGTGCCAGCAGCTTAGGACAGGGTAGTCAGCCCCAGCATTTT. Its protein product is CASSLGQGSQPQHF. The full variable domain, rest sourced from reference TRBV7-2 and TRBJ1-5, is GAGVSQSPSNKVTEKGKDVELRCDPISGHTALYWYRQSLGQGLEFLIYFQGNSAPDKSGLPSDRFSAERTGGSVSTLTIQRTQQEDSAVYLCASSLGQGSQPQHFGDGTRLSIL.

The chain combines TRBV6-5 with TRBJ2-7; D perhaps matches TRBD1 (5 bases). Germline-derived CDR1 and CDR2 are MNHEY and SVGAGI. V was cut by 7 bases and J by 0 bases, with 16 bases left in between. CDR3 length: 15 residues. The CDR3 here is CASKRTGTSSYEQYF. CDR3 bases: TGTGCCAGCAAACGAACAGGCACGAGCTCCTACGAGCAGTACTTC.

The chain uses TRBV14 and TRBJ2-5, with 7 bases that match TRBD2. Germline assignment: CDR1 SGHDN and CDR2 FVKESK. The J segment lost 7 bases and the V segment lost 3 bases, leaving 5 bases of the junction unmatched. This CDR3 is built from 13 residues. CDR3 bases: TGTGCCAGCAGCCATCCCCGGACTAGGACCCAGTACTTC. Translation gives CASSHPRTRTQYF.

The chain uses TRBV30 and TRBJ2-1; D might be TRBD2 (6 bases). This CDR3 has 11 residues. The V and J ends lost 2 bases and 10 bases respectively, with 9 bases between them. Germline CDR1 reads GTSNPN; CDR2 reads SVGIG (reference sequence). CDR3 in DNA: TGTGCCTGGAGTCCCGGGGGAGAGCAGTTCTTC. This gives the protein CAWSPGGEQFF.

V gene TRBV27 combines with J gene TRBJ2-7; a possible D gene is TRBD2 (5 bases). V was pared by 8 bases and J by 1 base, with 15 bases between. The CDR3 consists of 14 residues. From germline, CDR1 is MNHEY and CDR2 SMNVEV (reference sequence). CDR3: CASSPTRVSYEQYF. The CDR3 DNA follows: TGTGCCAGCTCCCCCACTAGGGTTTCCTACGAGCAGTACTTC.

V is TRBV12-3 or TRBV12-4 and J is TRBJ2-1; 7 bases align to TRBD2. CDR3 size: 13 residues. V shed 8 bases, J shed 5 bases, and the junction held 6 bases outside the gene matches. CDR3 coding DNA: TGTGCCAGCTCGGGACTAACTAACAATGAGCAGTTCTTC. It translates to CASSGLTNNEQFF.